What follows are 17 T cell receptor beta chains derived from one specimen sequenced in a study of T-cell memory formation after mild COVID-19. TCRdb used MiXCR to reprocess the 5' RACE reads, holding one entry per CDR3 protein. Among 180,000 or so distinct CDR3 sequences listed, 9.5% to 13% were seen once. Specimen: PBMCs or a T cell subset sorted from them (not recorded which). These receptors all stem from a man between 18 and 35 years old who had mild COVID-19 (a few samples of this study predate the infection). Cell type and time point are not known.

This clonotype was seen a handful of times. The V call is TRBV7-6, the J call TRBJ2-3, with 8 bases matching TRBD2. The CDR3 spans 17 residues. V shed 2 bases and J 1 base; nucleotides not matched to a gene: 8. Germline loops: CDR1 SGHVS, CDR2 FNYEAQ. This chain's CDR3 is CASSLFGGGGGTDTQYF. Written as DNA, the CDR3 is TGTGCCAGCAGCTTATTCGGGGGGGGCGGCGGCACAGATACGCAGTATTTT. Combining the CDR3 with reference TRBV7-6 and TRBJ2-3 gives the whole variable domain GAGVSQSPRYKVTKRGQDVALRCDPISGHVSLYWYRQALGQGPEFLTYFNYEAQQDKSGLPNDRFSAERPEGSISTLTIQRTEQRDSAMYRCASSLFGGGGGTDTQYFGPGTRLTVL.

The genes are TRBV6-4 and TRBJ2-2; D tentatively fits TRBD1 or TRBD2 (5 bases each). Germline V gene lookup returns CDR1 MRHNA and CDR2 SNTAGT. The germline V and J ends were trimmed by 5 bases and 3 bases, with 7 bases remaining between them. This CDR3 comprises 13 residues. The CDR3 DNA sequence: TGTGCCAGCAGTCGGGACCACACCGGGGAGCTGTTTTTT. Residues: CASSRDHTGELFF.

This clonotype has a handful of counts. The chain couples TRBV20-1 to TRBJ2-2; 10 bases match TRBD2. In germline, CDR1 is DFQATT, CDR2 SNEGSKA (reference sequence). V was clipped by 1 base and J by 3 bases; unmatched bases: 2. This CDR3 comprises 15 residues. CDR3 sequence (DNA): TGCAGTGCTAGAGTAGCGGGGGGCTACACCGGGGAGCTGTTTTTT. Its translation is CSARVAGGYTGELFF.

V is TRBV7-2 and J is TRBJ1-6; D remains unclear. The V gene lost 3 bases and the J gene lost 9 bases, with 3 bases spanning the gap. Germline CDR1 and CDR2: SGHTA and FQGNSA. This CDR3 has 11 amino acids. The CDR3 bases are TGTGCCAGCAGCTTCGGTTCACCCCTCCACTTT. Protein sequence: CASSFGSPLHF.

This clonotype was found a few times. This chain uses TRBV7-3 with TRBJ2-1; 11 nucleotides line up with TRBD1. The length of the CDR3 is 16 residues. The V gene end was trimmed by 5 bases and the J gene end by 6 bases; junction bases not matched to a gene: 9. The germline gives CDR1 SGHTA, CDR2 FQGTGA. The CDR3 region has the DNA TGTGCCAGCAGCCGGAGCTCCGGGACAGGGGGCAATGAGCAGTTCTTC. This encodes CASSRSSGTGGNEQFF.

The chain combines TRBV5-1 with TRBJ1-1, with 7 bases that match TRBD1. The V and J ends lost 0 bases and 4 bases, in that order; junction bases with no gene match: 9. Germline assignment: CDR1 SGHRS and CDR2 YFSETQ. The CDR3 has 16 residues. In DNA, the CDR3 is TGCGCCAGCAGCTTGGGCCCTACAGGGGAAGGCACTGAAGCTTTCTTT. The encoded protein is CASSLGPTGEGTEAFF.

The table lists this clonotype with a few counts. The chain links TRBV3-1 to TRBJ1-6; D perhaps matches TRBD1 (5 bases). The V gene's germline CDR1 is LGHDT and CDR2 YNNKEL (reference sequence). V was pared by 1 base and J by 17 bases, with 12 bases between. The CDR3 loop spans 12 amino acids. The CDR3 region is CASSQGGRPVHF. DNA for the CDR3: TGTGCCAGCAGCCAAGGGGGCAGGCCGGTCCACTTT. The full variable domain, rest sourced from reference TRBV3-1 and TRBJ1-6, is DTAVSQTPKYLVTQMGNDKSIKCEQNLGHDTMYWYKQDSKKFLKIMFSYNNKELIINETVPNRFSPKSPDKAHLNLHINSLELGDSAVYFCASSQGGRPVHFGNGTRLTVT.

The gene calls are TRBV7-8 and TRBJ2-7; 10 bases match TRBD2. The V and J ends lost 3 bases and 5 bases, in that order; junction bases with no gene match: 7. Germline CDR1 is SGHVS and CDR2 is FQNEAQ. This CDR3 is 15 amino acids long. The CDR3 DNA reads as TGTGCCAGCAGCTTCTTTTTAGCGGGGGGAGACGAGCAGTACTTC. It is translated as CASSFFLAGGDEQYF.

This sequence joins TRBV5-6 and TRBJ2-4; D is unclear. Trimming took 0 bases from V and 12 from J, leaving 10 bases between them. Germline CDR1 reads SGHDT; CDR2 reads YYEEEE. The CDR3 contains 12 residues. CDR3 region: CASSLGSRAQYF. CDR3 DNA sequence: TGTGCCAGCAGCTTGGGCAGCCGCGCTCAGTACTTC.

This clonotype has more than one count but fewer than ten. The V and J genes are TRBV7-2 and TRBJ2-5, with a possible D match to TRBD1 (5 bases). Germline V gives CDR1 SGHTA, CDR2 FQGNSA. V lost 3 bases and J lost 3, with 11 bases in between. The CDR3 extends over 14 amino acids. CDR3 DNA: TGTGCCAGCAGCTTCCAGGGCGGAAAAGAGACCCAGTACTTC. Translating it yields CASSFQGGKETQYF.

This clonotype has more than one count but fewer than ten. This chain connects TRBV7-3 to TRBJ2-1; TRBD2 agrees at 8 bases. This CDR3 region has 15 residues. Per the germline V gene, CDR1 is SGHTA and CDR2 is FQGTGA. J lost 5 bases, V lost 3 bases, and 6 bases had no gene match. The CDR3 DNA is TGTGCCAGCAGCTTGATCGGGGGGGCCCACAATGAGCAGTTCTTC. Protein sequence: CASSLIGGAHNEQFF.

This clonotype was detected a few times. The J gene is TRBJ2-5, the V gene TRBV24-1; D is perhaps TRBD2 (5 bases). The CDR3 totals 13 residues. Per germline, CDR1 KGHDR and CDR2 SFDVKD. With 4 bases removed from V and 3 bases from J, the gap between germline ends came to 8 bases. This CDR3 is CATSDGLEETQYF. Written as DNA, the CDR3 is TGTGCCACCAGTGACGGACTGGAAGAGACCCAGTACTTC.

This rearrangement joins TRBV7-2 to TRBJ2-1; 8 bases are shared with TRBD2. Germline V gene data show CDR1 as SGHTA and CDR2 as FQGNSA. The CDR3 covers 13 residues. The junction had 3 bases not matched to a gene; V was cut back by 1 base and J by 10 bases. The CDR3 reads CASSLVVAGEQFF. For the CDR3, the DNA is TGTGCCAGCAGCTTAGTTGTAGCGGGGGAGCAGTTCTTC.

This clonotype was recorded at least ten times. This sequence joins TRBV10-1 and TRBJ2-3; D unclear. V shed 5 bases and J shed 11 bases, with 11 bases lying between them. The CDR3 runs to 11 residues. Germline V gene sequence: CDR1 WNHNN, CDR2 SYGVQD (reference sequence). CDR3: CASSMASWQYF. Here the CDR3 DNA reads TGCGCCAGCAGTATGGCGAGCTGGCAGTATTTT.

Remarks on this clonotype: Possible read error: a much larger clone is one base away. The CDR3 nucleotides are TGTGCCGGCAGTTCGCAACAGGGGAACACTGAAGCTTTCTTT. This sequence encodes CAGSSQQGNTEAFF. This rearrangement joins TRBV12-3 or TRBV12-4 to TRBJ1-1; the D gene is possibly TRBD1 (6 bases). CDR3 length: 14 residues.

The table lists this clonotype with a few counts. The J gene is TRBJ2-5, the V gene TRBV7-3; D may be TRBD1 or TRBD2 (6 bases each). The V and J ends lost 5 bases and 5 bases respectively, with 15 bases between them. This CDR3 has 14 amino acids. The germline gives CDR1 SGHTA, CDR2 FQGTGA. The CDR3 spells CASSRDPGGETQYF. CDR3 coding DNA: TGTGCCAGCAGCCGGGACCCCGGGGGCGAGACCCAGTACTTC.

The chain joins TRBV2 to TRBJ2-3; TRBD1 matches 9 bases. The CDR3 is 11 amino acids. The J segment lost 9 bases and the V segment lost 10 bases, leaving 5 bases of the junction unmatched. The germline V gene has CDR1 SNHLY and CDR2 FYNNEI. In DNA form, the CDR3 reads TGTGCCACTTCAGACAGGGGGACGCAGTATTTT. It codes for CATSDRGTQYF.